The 17 T cell receptor beta chains in this list originate from one sample, sequenced in a study of glioma-infiltrating T cells. Amplification of TCR alpha and beta CDR3 regions from RNA used iRepertoire nested multiplex PCR. TCRdb processed the multiplex PCR reads anew with MiXCR; each CDR3 protein has one entry. The repertoire consists of about 93,000 distinct CDR3 sequences, with roughly 39% occurring once and the leading ten covering more than 30%. The sample was glioma tissue, nonneoplastic brain tissue, or PBMCs (not recorded which). These receptors were collected from a human donor with low-grade glioma or glioblastoma, undergoing nonglioma brain surgery, or in good health (not recorded which).

V is TRBV13 and J is TRBJ2-1; D gene unclear. Trimming removed 5 bases from V and 7 bases from J, with 6 bases in between. Germline CDR1 reads PRHDT; CDR2 reads FYEKMQ (reference sequence). This CDR3 has 11 residues. CDR3: CASSHGNEQFF. The DNA for the CDR3 is TGTGCCAGCAGCCATGGGAATGAGCAGTTCTTC.

Ten or more counts support this clonotype. The chain employs TRBV25-1 and TRBJ1-4; D unresolved. The V end was cut by 2 bases, the J end by 7 bases, with 14 bases between. Per the germline V gene, CDR1 is MGHDK and CDR2 is SYGVNS. This CDR3 has 15 residues. The CDR3 nucleotides are TGTGCCAGCAGTGAACCGGGGAGTCGAGTTGAAAAACTGTTTTTT. This encodes CASSEPGSRVEKLFF. The full variable domain, in which reference TRBV25-1 and TRBJ1-4 provide the parts outside the CDR3, is EADIYQTPRYLVIGTGKKITLECSQTMGHDKMYWYQQDPGMELHLIHYSYGVNSTEKGDLSSESTVSRIRTEHFPLTLESARPSHTSQYLCASSEPGSRVEKLFFGSGTQLSVL.

Regarding this clonotype: A much larger clone is a single base away; this may be a read error. The chain is built from TRBV18 and TRBJ2-7; the match to TRBD1 covers 7 bases. The CDR3 loop spans 14 amino acids. J lost 2 bases, V lost 3 bases, and 4 bases had no gene match. The germline V gene encodes CDR1 KGHSH and CDR2 LQKENI. This CDR3 is CASSPRDSTYEQYF. The CDR3, as DNA: TGTGCCAGCTCACCCCGGGACAGCACCTACGAGCAGTACTTC.

As for this clonotype: A read error may explain this, as a much larger clone is one base away. The chain employs TRBV24-1 and TRBJ2-1, with 8 nucleotides matching TRBD1. The CDR3 is made up of 13 amino acids. Germline CDR1 reads KGHDR; CDR2 reads SFDVKD. CDR3 loop: CATSVQGAHEQLF. CDR3 bases: TGTGCCACCAGTGTTCAGGGGGCGCATGAGCAGCTCTTC.

This clonotype showed up many times. CDR3 in amino acids: CASSLDRGTYNEQFF. The CDR3 DNA reads TGTGCCAGCAGTTTGGACAGGGGAACCTACAATGAGCAGTTCTTC. The V gene is TRBV27, the J gene TRBJ2-1, with TRBD1 matching over 9 bases. The CDR3 has 15 residues. CDR1 is MNHEY, CDR2 SMNVEV, per germline (reference sequence). The J segment lost 2 bases and the V segment lost 3 bases, leaving 2 bases of the junction unmatched.

This clonotype has at least ten counts. The chain is built from TRBV3-1 and TRBJ2-1, with D possibly being TRBD1 (5 bases). Germline values: CDR1 LGHDT, CDR2 YNNKEL (reference sequence). Trimming pared 3 bases from V and 4 bases from J, leaving 13 bases between. The CDR3 is 15 residues long. Here the CDR3 DNA reads TGTGCCAGCAGCCACGGCGACAGCCCTTACAATGAGCAGTTCTTC. This sequence encodes CASSHGDSPYNEQFF.

As for this clonotype: A read error may produce the germline difference seen at one junction end. V usage is TRBV28 and J usage is TRBJ1-5, with D perhaps TRBD1 (5 bases). The CDR3 runs 16 residues. Per the germline V gene, CDR1 is MDHEN and CDR2 is SYDVKM. CDR3 nucleotide sequence: TGTGCCAGCAGGATACAGGAGCCCAACAGCAATCAGCTCCAGCATTTT. Translating it yields CASRIQEPNSNQLQHF. Variable domain in full (rest from reference TRBV28 and TRBJ1-5): DVKVTQSSRYLVKRTGEKVFLECVQDMDHENMFWYRQDPGLGLRLIYFSYDVKMKEKGDIPEGYSVSREKKERFSLILESASTNQTSMYLCASRIQEPNSNQLQHFGDGTRLSIL.

This clonotype was seen ten or more times. The rearrangement joins TRBV7-6 to TRBJ1-6; 7 bases map to TRBD1. Germline trimming cut 5 bases from V and 6 bases from J; bases unmatched to any gene: 7. Germline V CDR1 and CDR2: SGHVS, FNYEAQ. The CDR3 length is 15 residues. CDR3 loop: CASSQRQGTNSPLHF. As DNA, the CDR3 is TGTGCCAGCAGCCAGCGACAGGGAACTAATTCACCCCTCCACTTT.

Of note for this clonotype: Just one base apart from a much larger clone, this may be a read error. This chain joins TRBV9 and TRBJ2-7; D possibly corresponds to TRBD1 (5 bases). CDR1 SGDLS and CDR2 YYNGEE come from the germline V gene. This CDR3 is 11 amino acids long. V lost 4 bases, J lost 7 bases, and 9 bases lay in between. The DNA of the CDR3 is TGTGCCAGCAGCAGGGGCAATGAGCAGTACTTC. It encodes CASSRGNEQYF.

This clonotype was found many times. CDR3 sequence (DNA): TGTGCCAGCAGCCAGCCACTAGTGCGGGGTAGAGTCGAGCAGTTCTTC. This translates into CASSQPLVRGRVEQFF. The chain employs TRBV3-1 and TRBJ2-1; D is possibly TRBD2 (6 bases). Germline loops: CDR1 LGHDT, CDR2 YNNKEL (reference sequence). Trimming took 3 bases from V and 10 from J, leaving 22 bases between them. CDR3 size: 16 residues.

The gene calls are TRBV20-1 and TRBJ2-1; the D call may be TRBD1 or TRBD2 (5 bases each). There are 13 residues in the CDR3. The V and J ends lost 6 bases and 8 bases respectively, with 17 bases between them. Per the germline V gene, CDR1 is DFQATT and CDR2 is SNEGSKA (reference sequence). The CDR3 is CSAQGNTGDEQFF. The CDR3 nucleotides are TGCAGTGCCCAGGGAAACACCGGGGATGAGCAGTTCTTC.

This clonotype was counted ten times or more. The chain links TRBV7-2 to TRBJ2-3; 9 nucleotides line up with TRBD1. Germline lookup yields CDR1 SGHTA and CDR2 FQGNSA. The CDR3 sequence is 18 residues long. J gave up 4 bases and V 3 bases, and 14 bases lay outside the gene matches. The CDR3 DNA is TGTGCCAGCAGCTTTAGGGGCCGACCGGGACAGGGCGCAGATACGCAGTATTTT. Translated, it gives CASSFRGRPGQGADTQYF.

There are many counts of this clonotype. The rearrangement links TRBV7-9 to TRBJ2-7, with 10 bases matching TRBD1. CDR1 and CDR2 from the germline V gene are SEHNR and FQNEAQ (reference sequence). The junction had 6 bases not matched to a gene; V was cut back by 5 bases and J by 2 bases. The CDR3 totals 15 residues. The CDR3 DNA reads as TGTGCCAGCAGCCGTGGGACAGGGGCTACCTACGAGCAGTACTTC. It codes for CASSRGTGATYEQYF.

At least ten counts were recorded for this clonotype. The chain combines TRBV7-2 with TRBJ1-3, with 8 bases aligning to TRBD1. The CDR3 has 15 residues. Trimming cost V 3 bases and J 4 bases; bases outside gene matches: 5. Germline loops: CDR1 SGHTA, CDR2 FQGNSA. The CDR3 protein is CASSFGQGAGNTIYF. CDR3 bases: TGTGCCAGCAGCTTCGGACAGGGAGCGGGAAACACCATATATTTT.

This clonotype was found many times. The chain couples TRBV6-5 to TRBJ2-6; no clear D. The CDR3 loop spans 17 amino acids. V shed 2 bases and J shed 2 bases, with 13 bases lying between them. Germline CDR1 MNHEY, CDR2 SVGAGI. CDR3 in DNA: TGTGCCAGCAGTTACCTAAGTACCCGGGCTGGGGCCAACGTCCTGACTTTC. As protein: CASSYLSTRAGANVLTF.

A note on this clonotype: The junction does not match germline at one end; this may be a read error. The rearrangement uses TRBV6-5 and TRBJ2-1, with unresolved D. CDR3 size: 12 residues. Germline V gene lookup returns CDR1 MNHEY and CDR2 SVGAGI. CDR3 DNA sequence: TGTGCCAGCAGTGAACTGAGAAATGGGCAGTTCTTC. Translation gives CASSELRNGQFF.

This clonotype was detected ten times or more. J is TRBJ2-4 and V is TRBV7-2; 8 bases are shared with TRBD2. This CDR3 contains 16 residues. CDR1 is SGHTA, CDR2 FQGNSA, per germline. After removal of 0 bases from V and 1 base from J, the junction contained 2 bases not matched to a gene. The CDR3 DNA is TGTGCCAGCAGCTTAGCTAGCGGGACGGCCAAAAACATTCAGTACTTC. This encodes CASSLASGTAKNIQYF.